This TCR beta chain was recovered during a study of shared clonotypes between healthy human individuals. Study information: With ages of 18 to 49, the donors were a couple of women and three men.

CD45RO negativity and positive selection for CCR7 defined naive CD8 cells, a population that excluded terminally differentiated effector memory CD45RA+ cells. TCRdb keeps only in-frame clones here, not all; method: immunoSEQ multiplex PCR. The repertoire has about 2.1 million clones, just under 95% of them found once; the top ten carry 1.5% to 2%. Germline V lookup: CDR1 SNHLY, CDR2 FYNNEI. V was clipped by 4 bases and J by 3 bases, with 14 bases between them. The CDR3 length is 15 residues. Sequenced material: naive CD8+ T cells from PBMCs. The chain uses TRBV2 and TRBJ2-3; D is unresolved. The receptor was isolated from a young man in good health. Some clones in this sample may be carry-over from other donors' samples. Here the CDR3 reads CASSGIGRSTDTQYF. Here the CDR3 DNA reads TGTGCCAGCAGTGGGATTGGTAGGAGTACAGATACGCAGTATTTT. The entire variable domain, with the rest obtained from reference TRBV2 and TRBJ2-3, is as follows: EPEVTQTPSHQVTQMGQEVILRCVPISNHLYFYWYRQILGQKVEFLVSFYNNEISEKSEIFDDQFSVERPDGSNFTLKIRSTKLEDSAMYFCASSGIGRSTDTQYFGPGTRLTVL.